The rows below give T cell receptor beta chains drawn from one sample of a study of regulatory T cells in long-lasting Graves disease. Via MiXCR, TCRdb re-called the multiplex PCR reads, giving one row per CDR3 protein. The sample has 400,000 or so distinct CDR3 sequences, less than 25% seen once. The material was peripheral blood mononuclear cells (PBMCs), obtained when the disease was refractory, from a patient treated with antithyroid drugs. These receptors came from a female donor with Graves disease. CDR3s include the opening cysteine and the closing phenylalanine or tryptophan. Each record gives: CDR3 DNA, CDR3 protein, clone size, D gene, V gene, J gene. D genes are given only for firm matches. Clone size is shown for a subset of rows, as once, few, many or a class of expanded clone.

CDR3nt: TGTGCCAGCAGCCCCCTGCGGACTAGGAAAACCTTGGGGGAGACCCAGTACTTC
CDR3aa: CASSPLRTRKTLGETQYF
abundance: many
d_gene: TRBD2
v_gene: TRBV28
j_gene: TRBJ2-5

CDR3nt: TGTGCCAGCAGCCAAGTGTGGGCGGGAGAAAGGATGGAGACCCAGTACTTC
CDR3aa: CASSQVWAGERMETQYF
abundance: .
d_gene: TRBD2
v_gene: TRBV14
j_gene: TRBJ2-5

CDR3nt: TGTGCCAGCAGAAGGGGGGGACAGGAAAATTCACCCCTCCACTTT
CDR3aa: CASRRGGQENSPLHF
abundance: .
d_gene: TRBD1
v_gene: TRBV7-2
j_gene: TRBJ1-6

CDR3nt: TGTGCCAGCAGCTCAGGGGGTAGCCAGACCCAGTACTTC
CDR3aa: CASSSGGSQTQYF
abundance: few
d_gene: TRBD1
v_gene: TRBV7-9
j_gene: TRBJ2-5

CDR3nt: TGTGCCAGCAGCTTCGGAGGGGGAGGATCTGGGGCCAACGTCCTGACTTTC
CDR3aa: CASSFGGGGSGANVLTF
abundance: many
d_gene: .
v_gene: TRBV5-6
j_gene: TRBJ2-6

CDR3nt: TGCAGCGCGGACGGTAACCAAGAGACCCAGTACTTC
CDR3aa: CSADGNQETQYF
abundance: few
d_gene: .
v_gene: TRBV29-1
j_gene: TRBJ2-5

CDR3nt: TGTGCCAGCAGTTTGATCCTGAACACTGAAGCTTTCTTT
CDR3aa: CASSLILNTEAFF
abundance: many
d_gene: .
v_gene: TRBV28
j_gene: TRBJ1-1

CDR3nt: TGCAGTGCTAGGGCCGGGACTACAGTGGATGAGCAGTTCTTC
CDR3aa: CSARAGTTVDEQFF
abundance: .
d_gene: TRBD2
v_gene: TRBV20-1
j_gene: TRBJ2-1

CDR3nt: TGTGCCAGCTATGACAGGTTCGAGCAGTACTTC
CDR3aa: CASYDRFEQYF
abundance: many
d_gene: .
v_gene: TRBV6-1
j_gene: TRBJ2-7

CDR3nt: TGTGCCAGCAGTTTATGGGGTAACTCTGGAAACACCATATATTTT
CDR3aa: CASSLWGNSGNTIYF
abundance: few
d_gene: .
v_gene: TRBV12-3/TRBV12-4
j_gene: TRBJ1-3

CDR3nt: TGTGCCAGCAACGGCCTAAAGGGGGAAAAACTGTTTTTT
CDR3aa: CASNGLKGEKLFF
abundance: many
d_gene: .
v_gene: TRBV2
j_gene: TRBJ1-4

CDR3nt: TGCAGTGCCCCGGATCAGGCTACTGAAGCTTTCTTT
CDR3aa: CSAPDQATEAFF
abundance: many
d_gene: .
v_gene: TRBV20-1
j_gene: TRBJ1-1

CDR3nt: TGTGCCAGCAGCCCGGGAAATGGGGCACAAGAGACCCAGTACTTC
CDR3aa: CASSPGNGAQETQYF
abundance: .
d_gene: .
v_gene: TRBV9
j_gene: TRBJ2-5

CDR3nt: TGTGCCAGCAGCCAAGACGGTACGGGGACTACCAGGAACACCGGGGAGCTGTTTTTT
CDR3aa: CASSQDGTGTTRNTGELFF
abundance: .
d_gene: TRBD2
v_gene: TRBV14
j_gene: TRBJ2-2

CDR3nt: TGTGCCAGCAGTGAAACGAGGACCGGAAATGGCTACACCTTC
CDR3aa: CASSETRTGNGYTF
abundance: many
d_gene: .
v_gene: TRBV2
j_gene: TRBJ1-2

CDR3nt: TGTGCCAGCAGCTTAGCGCTAATGGTGAACACTGAAGCTTTCTTT
CDR3aa: CASSLALMVNTEAFF
abundance: few
d_gene: .
v_gene: TRBV7-9
j_gene: TRBJ1-1

CDR3nt: TGCAGCGTGGTGCTTCCCACCTACGAGCAGTACTTC
CDR3aa: CSVVLPTYEQYF
abundance: few
d_gene: .
v_gene: TRBV29-1
j_gene: TRBJ2-7

CDR3nt: TGTGCCTGGAAGGGACTAGGTCTTGAGCAGTACTTC
CDR3aa: CAWKGLGLEQYF
abundance: many
d_gene: TRBD2
v_gene: TRBV30
j_gene: TRBJ2-7

CDR3nt: TGCGCCAGCAGCCTTGCTGCTTCGACCATGAACACTGAAGCTTTCTTT
CDR3aa: CASSLAASTMNTEAFF
abundance: .
d_gene: .
v_gene: TRBV4-3
j_gene: TRBJ1-1

CDR3nt: TGCAGTGCTAGAGATAGGTCATCGTTGTTAGCGGATTATGGCTACACCTTC
CDR3aa: CSARDRSSLLADYGYTF
abundance: few
d_gene: .
v_gene: TRBV20-1
j_gene: TRBJ1-2

CDR3nt: TGTGCCAGCTCACCCGCCGACAGGCATAAGTGGAGCTCCTATAATTCACCCCTCCACTTT
CDR3aa: CASSPADRHKWSSYNSPLHF
abundance: .
d_gene: .
v_gene: TRBV18
j_gene: TRBJ1-6

CDR3nt: TGTGCCAGCAGCGCGTCCGGACAGATTCTTTGGGGCTACACCTTC
CDR3aa: CASSASGQILWGYTF
abundance: few
d_gene: .
v_gene: TRBV9
j_gene: TRBJ1-2

CDR3nt: TGTGCCAGCAGCTTAGCCCGTCACTCCGGAAACACCATATATTTT
CDR3aa: CASSLARHSGNTIYF
abundance: .
d_gene: .
v_gene: TRBV7-2
j_gene: TRBJ1-3

CDR3nt: TGTGCCAGCACCTGGGGGGGCGGCAATCAGCCCCAGCATTTT
CDR3aa: CASTWGGGNQPQHF
abundance: .
d_gene: .
v_gene: TRBV7-9
j_gene: TRBJ1-5

CDR3nt: TGTGCCAGCAGCTTACCCCGACACCGACCGAACACCGGGGAGCTGTTTTTT
CDR3aa: CASSLPRHRPNTGELFF
abundance: .
d_gene: .
v_gene: TRBV7-9
j_gene: TRBJ2-2

CDR3nt: TGTGCCAGCAGTGAAGTAAATTGGGACGGTTCTGGAAACACCATATATTTT
CDR3aa: CASSEVNWDGSGNTIYF
abundance: .
d_gene: .
v_gene: TRBV6-1
j_gene: TRBJ1-3

CDR3nt: TGTGCCAGTACCAGATCCGGGACTACGGGGGGCGGGGAGCTGTTTTTT
CDR3aa: CASTRSGTTGGGELFF
abundance: few
d_gene: TRBD2
v_gene: TRBV19
j_gene: TRBJ2-2

CDR3nt: TGTGCCAGCAGCTCGGCTGGCTACGAGCAGTACTTC
CDR3aa: CASSSAGYEQYF
abundance: .
d_gene: .
v_gene: TRBV7-9
j_gene: TRBJ2-7

CDR3nt: TGTGCCAGCAGATCGGGGGCGGCAGCTAATCAGCCCCAGCATTTT
CDR3aa: CASRSGAAANQPQHF
abundance: .
d_gene: .
v_gene: TRBV5-8
j_gene: TRBJ1-5